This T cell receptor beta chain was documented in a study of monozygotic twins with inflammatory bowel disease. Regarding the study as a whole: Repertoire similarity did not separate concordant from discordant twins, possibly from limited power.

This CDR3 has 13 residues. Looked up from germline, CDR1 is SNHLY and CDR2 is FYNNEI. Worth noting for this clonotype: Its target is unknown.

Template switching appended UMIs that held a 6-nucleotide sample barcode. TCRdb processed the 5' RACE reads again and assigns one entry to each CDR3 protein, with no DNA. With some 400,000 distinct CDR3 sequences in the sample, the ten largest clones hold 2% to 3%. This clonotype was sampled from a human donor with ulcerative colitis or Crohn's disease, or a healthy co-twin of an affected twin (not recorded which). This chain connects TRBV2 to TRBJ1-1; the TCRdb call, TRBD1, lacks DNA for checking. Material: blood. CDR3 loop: CASSLQGLAEAFF.